Listed below are T cell receptor beta chains from one sample, sequenced in a study of blood T cell repertoires in COVID-19. Data came from immunoSEQ multiplex PCR; TCRdb stores just in-frame clones and leaves some out. The sample has roughly 90,000 clones; around nine tenths are singletons. Source material: peripheral blood. Every receptor here comes from a man aged 50 to 59 with acute or convalescent COVID-19. Each CDR3 is given with its conserved first and last residue. A D gene is named only where the DNA matches it firmly. Only part of the rows carry a size: once, few, many, or a class if the clone is expanded.

J gene,V gene,D gene,clone size,CDR3 DNA,CDR3 protein
TRBJ2-5,TRBV4-1,TRBD1,-,TGCGCCAGCAGCCAAGATTCCAGGGGGAACCAAGAGACCCAGTACTTC,CASSQDSRGNQETQYF
TRBJ1-1,TRBV5-1,TRBD1,-,TGCGCCAGCAGCTCCTGGACAGGGATGAACACTGAAGCTTTCTTT,CASSSWTGMNTEAFF
TRBJ1-1,TRBV5-1,-,-,TGCGCCAGCAGCCCCACGCTGCCAGACATGAACACTGAAGCTTTCTTT,CASSPTLPDMNTEAFF
TRBJ1-5,TRBV6-5,-,-,TGTGCCAGCAGTTACTCGAGGGATTGGGGTCAGCCCCAGCATTTT,CASSYSRDWGQPQHF
TRBJ2-1,TRBV4-1,TRBD2,-,TGCGCCAGCAGCCGCTTACTAGCGGGAGTCTCTTACGTCTCCTACAATGAGCAGTTCTTC,CASSRLLAGVSYVSYNEQFF
TRBJ1-2,TRBV7-9,-,-,TGTGCCAGCAGCTTAAGTTCGGTTAGCTACACCTTC,CASSLSSVSYTF
TRBJ1-5,TRBV19,-,-,TGTGCCAGTAGTATTGGGCAGAGTAATCAGCCCCAGCATTTT,CASSIGQSNQPQHF
TRBJ2-5,TRBV18,-,-,TGTGCCAGCTCACCCCGACAGGAGTCGGAGACCCAGTACTTC,CASSPRQESETQYF
TRBJ1-1,TRBV6-5,TRBD1,once,TGTGCCAGCAGCCGGGACAGGAACACTGAAGCTTTCTTT,CASSRDRNTEAFF
TRBJ2-5,TRBV5-8,TRBD1,-,TGTGCCAGCAGCTGGGGACAGGGATATGAGACCCAGTACTTC,CASSWGQGYETQYF
TRBJ1-1,TRBV11-2,-,-,TGTGCCAGCAGCTTAGTCTCTGAAGCTTTCTTT,CASSLVSEAFF
TRBJ1-6,TRBV9,-,-,TGTGCCAGCAGCGTAGTTGACATTAATTCACCCCTCCACTTT,CASSVVDINSPLHF
TRBJ1-1,TRBV6-5,-,-,TGTGCCAGCATGTGGCAGAACACTGAAGCTTTCTTT,CASMWQNTEAFF
TRBJ2-7,TRBV28,TRBD1,-,TGTGCCAGCAGCAGAGGGACAGTGGGGACAGGGGGCTTATACGAGCAGTACTTC,CASSRGTVGTGGLYEQYF
TRBJ2-1,TRBV5-1,TRBD2,-,TGCGCCAGCACTCCTCCAGCGGGAGACCTTGGCAATGAGCAGTTCTTC,CASTPPAGDLGNEQFF
TRBJ2-3,TRBV9,TRBD1,-,TGTGCCAGCAGCGTCTCCGGGACAGGGACCTCAGATACGCAGTATTTT,CASSVSGTGTSDTQYF
TRBJ2-5,TRBV6-1,-,-,TGTGCCAGCAGTGAAGGCAGGACGGGGATGGAGACCCAGTACTTC,CASSEGRTGMETQYF
TRBJ1-5,TRBV12-3/TRBV12-4,-,-,TGTGCCAGCGGCCCAGTAAATCAGCCCCAGCATTTT,CASGPVNQPQHF
TRBJ2-2,TRBV19,-,-,TGTGCCAGTAGGAGCGGGCCCGGAGGGTCCACCGGGGAGCTGTTTTTT,CASRSGPGGSTGELFF
TRBJ1-6,TRBV27,-,-,TGTGCCAGCAGTTTATCATGGGGCAGGGAAAATTCACCCCTCCACTTT,CASSLSWGRENSPLHF
TRBJ2-2,TRBV24-1,-,-,TGTGCCACCAGTGCGCAGGGGACCGGGGAGCTGTTTTTT,CATSAQGTGELFF
TRBJ1-5,TRBV24-1,-,once,TGTGCCACCAGTGATTACGAGGATCAGCCCCAGCATTTT,CATSDYEDQPQHF
TRBJ2-1,TRBV9,-,-,TGTGCCAGCAGCGTAGGTGGGGCTTCCTACAATGAGCAGTTCTTC,CASSVGGASYNEQFF
TRBJ2-7,TRBV7-8,TRBD2,-,TGTGCCAGCAGCCCCACCCTTCTGACTAGCGGGAGTTGGTCGTACGAGCAGTACTTC,CASSPTLLTSGSWSYEQYF
TRBJ2-2,TRBV7-9,-,-,TGTGCCAGCAGCTTTTCACGCGACGGGGAGCTGTTTTTT,CASSFSRDGELFF
TRBJ1-6,TRBV18,-,-,TGTGCCAGCTCACCAACCGACAGGTTTAATTCACCCCTCCACTTT,CASSPTDRFNSPLHF
TRBJ2-1,TRBV4-3,TRBD1,-,TGCGCCAGCAGCCTCCGGGACAGGGGGTGGTCAAATGAGCAGTTCTTC,CASSLRDRGWSNEQFF
TRBJ2-4,TRBV19,TRBD1,once,TGTGCCAGTAGTATGGACAGGGAGCACAATCAGTACTTC,CASSMDREHNQYF
TRBJ2-7,TRBV19,TRBD2,-,TGTGCCAGTAGTGTGGGGACTAGCGGAGCTCCCTACGAGCAGTACTTC,CASSVGTSGAPYEQYF
TRBJ2-5,TRBV11-2,-,-,TGTGCCAGCAGCTTAGGTCCCGGGACCCAGTACTTC,CASSLGPGTQYF
TRBJ2-7,TRBV7-9,-,-,TGTGCCAGCAGCTCACCGGTTATCTACGAGCAGTACTTC,CASSSPVIYEQYF
TRBJ2-1,TRBV11-1,-,-,TGTGCCAGCAGCCAAGCAGGGAAGACGGCCTACAATGAGCAGTTCTTC,CASSQAGKTAYNEQFF
TRBJ2-3,TRBV11-1,-,-,TGTGCCAGCAGCTCCCGGGACAAGCCTCTCACAGATACGCAGTATTTT,CASSSRDKPLTDTQYF
TRBJ2-3,TRBV19,TRBD1,-,TGTGCCAGTAGCACCCGGGACAGGCATATCGGAGATACGCAGTATTTT,CASSTRDRHIGDTQYF
TRBJ2-1,TRBV20-1,TRBD1,once,TGCAGTGCTAGTCAGGGGGCAGGGGAGCAGTTCTTC,CSASQGAGEQFF
TRBJ1-1,TRBV10-3,-,-,TGTGCCATCAGTGGGTATCTAGGATCGGACACTGAAGCTTTCTTT,CAISGYLGSDTEAFF
TRBJ1-6,TRBV6-1,-,-,TGTGCCAGCAGTGGTTTATCCGGGACAATTATTTCTTCACCCCTCCACTTT,CASSGLSGTIISSPLHF
TRBJ2-3,TRBV18,TRBD1,-,TGTGCCAGCTCACCACCCCCCCCGAGGGGGCTAGATACGCAGTATTTT,CASSPPPPRGLDTQYF
TRBJ2-1,TRBV7-2,TRBD1,-,TGTGCCAGCAGCCCACAGGGGATAGGACAGTTCTTC,CASSPQGIGQFF
TRBJ1-2,TRBV19,TRBD1,-,TGTGCCAGTAGTCCATTACCAGGGGGAGGCTACACCTTC,CASSPLPGGGYTF
TRBJ2-7,TRBV3-1/TRBV3-2,-,-,TGTGCCAGCAGCCAAGTCTCGAGCTCCTACGAGCAGTACTTC,CASSQVSSSYEQYF
TRBJ2-7,TRBV19,-,once,TGTGCCAGTAGTTGGGGCATCCCCTCCTACGAGCAGTACTTC,CASSWGIPSYEQYF
TRBJ2-2,TRBV11-3,-,-,TGTGCCAGCAGCCATGGGGCACGGCGGACCGGGGAGCTGTTTTTT,CASSHGARRTGELFF
TRBJ1-4,TRBV7-8,-,-,TGTGCCAGCAGCGCCCAGCCAGGCCTTAATGAAAAACTGTTTTTT,CASSAQPGLNEKLFF
TRBJ2-1,TRBV7-9,-,-,TGTGCCAGCAGCCAGCATGGGCAGGGTAATGAGCAGTTCTTC,CASSQHGQGNEQFF
TRBJ2-1,TRBV11-2,TRBD2,-,TGTGCCAGCAGCCAACTAGCGGGGAGATACAATGAGCAGTTCTTC,CASSQLAGRYNEQFF
TRBJ2-5,TRBV12-3/TRBV12-4,-,-,TGTGCCAGCAGTTTTGGGGCCCGGGAGACCCAGTACTTC,CASSFGARETQYF
TRBJ1-5,TRBV19,-,-,TGTGCCAGTAGTCCGACAGTCTATAGCAATCAGCCCCAGCATTTT,CASSPTVYSNQPQHF
TRBJ1-6,TRBV2,-,-,TGTGCCAGCAGGGCGGACAGAGCGGCTCGGTCACCCCTCCACTTT,CASRADRAARSPLHF
TRBJ1-5,TRBV24-1,-,-,TGTGCCACCAGTGATTTCTTCGACCCCCAACTATCGAGCCCAGCCCAGCATTTT,CATSDFFDPQLSSPAQHF
TRBJ1-3,TRBV28,-,-,TGTGCCAGCACTACCGGCCGGGGGGTTGGAAACACCATATATTTT,CASTTGRGVGNTIYF
TRBJ2-3,TRBV9,-,-,TGTGCCAGCAGCGTAAGAGACTATTCCACAGATACGCAGTATTTT,CASSVRDYSTDTQYF
TRBJ1-5,TRBV5-1,-,-,TGCGCCAGCAGCTTGGGAGGGTCGGAGCCCCAGCATTTT,CASSLGGSEPQHF